This T cell receptor (beta chain) was obtained from a study of early T cells in non-severe SARS-CoV-2 infection (dated by TCRdb to the early 2020s). At the level of the whole study: Because TCR sequencing relied on bulk RNA taken from unsorted whole blood, pairing of alpha and beta chains was not possible. The paper as a whole reports these results and caveats: VDJdb matching was skewed toward anti-spike CD8 responses and likely underestimated virus-specific expansions, missing private and CD4 specificities.

Trimming takes 5 bases from V and 6 bases from J, and the germline ends sit 12 bases apart. Including cysteine and phenylalanine, the CDR3 has 13 amino acids. CDR3 DNA only is kept here, 39 bases in frame from base 1. From a lookup of the germline V gene, CDR1 and CDR2 are SGHTA and FQGNSA. This clonotype was counted many times. No cognate antigen has been identified for it. No much larger clone exists at a distance of one base, and base qualities are not known. Library generation was performed with 5' RACE. Instrument on record: NextSeq 500. In the TCR library protocol, unique molecular identifiers were attached to individual cDNA molecules to correct for PCR bias and sequencing error. Both TCR alpha and beta chains were sequenced, and tight co-correlation was observed between alpha and beta sequence abundances in each sample. The study's own analysis went as follows. Decombinator V4 was used to annotate TCR sequences for V gene, J gene and CDR3. TCRs were defined as expanded if a significant change between any two time points was detected under a Poisson model with p below 0.0001. Abundances of TCRs were expressed as counts per million after normalisation to the total number of TCRs sequenced in each sample. MAIT TCRs were defined by TRAV1-2 paired with TRAJ12, TRAJ20 or TRAJ33, and iNKT TCRs by TRAV10 paired with TRAJ18. VDJdb, accessed 1 November 2021, was searched for CMV, EBV and SARS-CoV-2 annotated TCRs, excluding TCRs annotated for multiple antigens. TCRdb itself trimmed the public reads at Q25 with fastp, ran MiXCR and retained productive beta chains. When rows share a CDR3 protein, they turn into one entry using the most common DNA and genes. TCRdb, rather than the study authors, made the V and J calls. This sample has about 32,000 distinct CDR3 sequences in its table, and roughly 4.2% of those were observed once. The ten largest clones add up to 5.9% of the sample.

The study was a case-control design nested within a healthcare worker cohort in London, UK, with weekly nasopharyngeal swab PCR tests and blood sampling. Healthcare workers were recruited between 23 and 31 March 2020, during the week of the UK lockdown, and were followed weekly for up to about 15 weeks. This receptor chain uses TRBV7-2 and TRBJ2-3; the D segment is perhaps TRBD1 or TRBD2, each sharing 5 matched bases. Sequencing used whole blood. The origin of this receptor is an adult who was a healthcare worker with PCR-confirmed SARS-CoV-2 infection or an uninfected control (not recorded which). CDR3 region: CASSPLRGDTQYF. The DNA sequence is as follows: TGTGCCAGCAGCCCACTGAGGGGCGATACGCAGTATTTT.